The following is a T cell receptor (beta chain) sequence with its context. The data derive from a study of blood T cell repertoires in COVID-19. Study summary: Samples came from the United States, Italy and Spain, spanning acute and convalescent COVID-19. T cells, B-cell-depleted T cells, or PBMCs provided the cDNA or gDNA that served as material.

Original handling: The assay estimated nucleated cells by amplifying reference gene primers. Assay used: immunoSEQ multiplex PCR; TCRdb lists only in-frame clones, some missing. D and trimming come from the DNA, and the V and J calls and clone size come from that table. The sample holds about 50,000 clones; approximately 87% are singletons and the top ten take 5.5% to 7%. The V and J ends lost 3 bases and 6 bases respectively, with 13 bases between them. From germline, CDR1 is SGDLS and CDR2 YYNGEE. The CDR3 loop spans 13 amino acids. The source material was peripheral blood. The rearrangement joins TRBV9 to TRBJ2-7; a possible D gene is TRBD2 (5 bases). This TCR was sampled from a woman aged 55-69 years with acute or convalescent COVID-19. In nucleotides, the CDR3 is TGTGCCAGCAGCGACGGACTTTTTGGCGAGCAGTACTTC. It encodes CASSDGLFGEQYF. Full variable domain (remainder filled in from reference TRBV9 and TRBJ2-7): DSGVTQTPKHLITATGQRVTLRCSPRSGDLSVYWYQQSLDQGLQFLIQYYNGEERAKGNILERFSAQQFPDLHSELNLSSLELGDSALYFCASSDGLFGEQYFGPGTRLTVT.